Presented here are 27 T cell receptor beta chains from one specimen sequenced in a study of a mutant IDH1 vaccine in newly diagnosed glioma. Time point given: week 47, end of study. A single vaccine dose contained 300 ug of mutant IDH1 20-mer peptide, and topical imiquimod was used with it. The protocol was immunoSEQ multiplex PCR, while the TCRdb copy is restricted to in-frame clones and leaves out a portion. The data hold tens of thousands of clones, with around three fifths observed a single time. These receptors are not linked to any known antigen. Source: peripheral blood mononuclear cells (PBMCs), taken from a glioma patient whose treatment included an IDH1 peptide vaccine. The source is a middle-aged man with glioma. Some clones in this sample may be carry-over from other donors' samples.

The CDR3, as DNA: TGTGCCAGCGACTTTAGGGCCCGGGGCTCTAATGAAAAACTGTTTTTT. Encoded protein: CASDFRARGSNEKLFF. The chain links TRBV5-6 to TRBJ1-4, with a tentative D call TRBD1 (5 bases). The CDR3 sequence is 16 residues long. CDR1 SGHDT and CDR2 YYEEEE come from the germline V gene. Trimming took off 7 bases at V and 3 bases at J, with 19 bases between the two ends.

The J gene is TRBJ1-4, the V gene TRBV2; TRBD1 agrees at 8 bases. Germline V gene lookup returns CDR1 SNHLY and CDR2 FYNNEI. The CDR3 length is 14 residues. The ends lost 4 bases at V and 8 bases at J; junction bases unmatched: 6. This chain's CDR3 is CASSADRGGEKLFF. CDR3 nucleotides: TGTGCCAGCAGTGCCGACAGGGGAGGCGAAAAACTGTTTTTT.

The rearrangement uses TRBV7-8 and TRBJ1-1; the D is unclear. The CDR3 is made up of 13 amino acids. Trimming removed 5 bases from V and 0 bases from J, with 7 bases in between. Germline values: CDR1 SGHVS, CDR2 FQNEAQ. In nucleotides, the CDR3 is TGTGCCAGCAGCCCCGACCTGAACACTGAAGCTTTCTTT. Translation: CASSPDLNTEAFF.

V usage is TRBV10-3 and J usage is TRBJ2-1, with TRBD1 as a possible D gene (5 bases). Germline loops: CDR1 ENHRY, CDR2 SYGVKD. V was cut by 5 bases and J by 5 bases, with 7 bases left in between. This CDR3 spans 12 amino acids. Here the CDR3 DNA reads TGTGCCATCAGTCCAGGGAACAATGAGCAGTTCTTC. This codes for CAISPGNNEQFF.

A few counts support this clone. V usage is TRBV9 and J usage is TRBJ2-3; D gene unclear. Germline V gene lookup returns CDR1 SGDLS and CDR2 YYNGEE. V was shortened by 5 bases and J by 8 bases, with 12 bases between the two germline ends. This CDR3 has 12 amino acids. The CDR3 DNA reads TGTGCCAGCAGTTACACGGGTCCTACGCAGTATTTT. It is translated as CASSYTGPTQYF.

This clone was counted once. CDR3 protein: CASSAPLPRETQYF. DNA for the CDR3: TGTGCCAGCAGCGCGCCGCTGCCGAGGGAGACCCAGTACTTC. The genes are TRBV7-9 and TRBJ2-5, with no clear D. Trimming took 5 bases from V and 5 from J, leaving 15 bases between them. The CDR3 has 14 amino acids. Germline CDR1 and CDR2: SEHNR and FQNEAQ (reference sequence). The full variable domain, with the rest looked up from reference TRBV7-9 and TRBJ2-5, is DTGVSQNPRHKITKRGQNVTFRCDPISEHNRLYWYRQTLGQGPEFLTYFQNEAQLEKSRLLSDRFSAERPKGSFSTLEIQRTEQGDSAMYLCASSAPLPRETQYFGPGTRLLVL.

This chain joins TRBV7-3 and TRBJ1-3; weak D call: TRBD1 (6 bases). With 5 bases removed from V and 2 bases from J, the gap between germline ends came to 13 bases. The CDR3 has 15 amino acids. Per the germline V gene, CDR1 is SGHTA and CDR2 is FQGTGA. In nucleotides, the CDR3 is TGTGCCAGCAGCCCTCATGGGGGGCCTGGAAACACCATATATTTT. It specifies CASSPHGGPGNTIYF.

The chain is built from TRBV27 and TRBJ1-4, with unresolved D. The germline CDR1 and CDR2 sequences are MNHEY and SMNVEV (reference sequence). Trimming cost V 5 bases and J 0 bases, with 16 bases left between them. The CDR3 runs 17 residues. CDR3 DNA sequence: TGTGCCAGCAGTCCCCATCGACTGCTTGCAACTAATGAAAAACTGTTTTTT. Its protein is CASSPHRLLATNEKLFF.

V is TRBV5-4 and J is TRBJ2-1, with 10 bases aligning to TRBD1. V trimming: 2 bases; J trimming: 6 bases; junction bases outside the gene matches: 8. Per germline, CDR1 SGHNT and CDR2 YYREEE (reference sequence). The CDR3 has 16 amino acids. CDR3 sequence reads: CASSFLTGGFGNEQFF. The CDR3 DNA reads as TGTGCCAGCAGCTTCCTGACAGGGGGCTTTGGCAATGAGCAGTTCTTC.

The rearrangement uses TRBV6-6 and TRBJ1-6, with D possibly being TRBD1 (5 bases). V gave up 6 bases and J gave up 7 bases, with 19 bases separating them. CDR3 size: 16 residues. The germline CDR1 and CDR2 sequences are MNHNY and SVGAGI (reference sequence). CDR3: CASRWGSGGGNSPLHF. The CDR3 DNA reads as TGTGCCAGCAGGTGGGGGAGCGGGGGTGGAAATTCACCCCTCCACTTT.

This clone was seen more than once but under ten times. CDR3 loop: CAWSVQGYEQYF. In nucleotides, the CDR3 is TGTGCCTGGAGTGTACAGGGGTACGAGCAGTACTTC. J is TRBJ2-7 and V is TRBV30, with TRBD1 matching over 7 bases. This CDR3 spans 12 amino acids. Trimming cost V 0 bases and J 4 bases; bases outside gene matches: 0. The V gene's germline CDR1 is GTSNPN and CDR2 SVGIG (reference sequence).

This rearrangement joins TRBV7-2 to TRBJ2-7, with TRBD1 matching 8 bases. Germline trimming cut 0 bases from V and 5 bases from J; bases unmatched to any gene: 9. This CDR3 is built from 16 residues. Per germline, CDR1 SGHTA and CDR2 FQGNSA. The CDR3 DNA reads TGTGCCAGCAGCTTAGCGCACGGGCAGGGGGCCAACGAGCAGTACTTC. It translates to CASSLAHGQGANEQYF.

The chain carries TRBV27 and TRBJ1-1; 12 nucleotides agree with TRBD1. CDR1 MNHEY and CDR2 SMNVEV come from the germline V gene (reference sequence). The CDR3 is 19 residues long. V shed 2 bases and J 3 bases; nucleotides not matched to a gene: 13. CDR3 coding DNA: TGTGCCAGCAGTTTACGGAGGGGGACAGGGGGCGCGGAGGACACTGAAGCTTTCTTT. Its translation is CASSLRRGTGGAEDTEAFF.

This sequence joins TRBV19 and TRBJ2-5, with TRBD2 matching 10 bases. V gave up 3 bases and J gave up 9 bases; unmatched junction bases: 7. The V gene's germline CDR1 is LNHDA and CDR2 SQIVND (reference sequence). The CDR3 loop spans 14 amino acids. The CDR3 sequence: CASSILGSGGPQYF. In DNA form, the CDR3 reads TGTGCCAGTAGTATTTTGGGTAGCGGGGGGCCCCAGTACTTC.

This clone was seen more than once but under ten times. This sequence joins TRBV6-5 and TRBJ1-1, with a weak D call TRBD1 (6 bases). The CDR3 is made up of 14 amino acids. The V end was cut by 6 bases, the J end by 5 bases, with 16 bases between. Looked up from germline, CDR1 is MNHEY and CDR2 is SVGAGI. The CDR3 sequence is CASSLTGMVTEAFF. In DNA form, the CDR3 reads TGTGCCAGCAGCCTCACAGGGATGGTTACTGAAGCTTTCTTT.

V usage is TRBV25-1 and J usage is TRBJ2-5; 11 bases match TRBD2. J lost 3 bases, V lost 4 bases, and 4 bases had no gene match. Germline V gene data show CDR1 as MGHDK and CDR2 as SYGVNS. The CDR3 contains 15 residues. CDR3: CASSGPSGGKETQYF. The CDR3 DNA follows: TGTGCCAGCAGTGGACCTAGCGGGGGGAAAGAGACCCAGTACTTC.

This clone was detected once. The chain has TRBV6-5 and TRBJ2-1, with 7 bases lining up with TRBD1. V shed 6 bases and J 3 bases; nucleotides not matched to a gene: 2. Germline-derived CDR1 and CDR2 are MNHEY and SVGAGI. There are 13 residues in the CDR3. The CDR3 reads CASSRDSYNEQFF. The CDR3 DNA follows: TGTGCCAGCAGCCGGGACAGCTACAATGAGCAGTTCTTC.

The rearrangement uses TRBV6-4 and TRBJ2-2, with 8 bases identical to TRBD1. The junction had 0 bases not matched to a gene; V was cut back by 0 bases and J by 6 bases. This CDR3 has 14 amino acids. CDR1 and CDR2 (germline): MRHNA, SNTAGT. CDR3 sequence: CASSDSDRAGELFF. CDR3 coding DNA: TGTGCCAGCAGTGACTCGGACAGGGCCGGGGAGCTGTTTTTT.

V and J are TRBV19 and TRBJ2-1; 7 bases are shared with TRBD2. J lost 11 bases, V lost 4 bases, and 11 bases had no gene match. This CDR3 has 14 amino acids. CDR1 and CDR2 from the germline V gene are LNHDA and SQIVND (reference sequence). The CDR3 region has the DNA TGTGCCAGTAGTAATAGCGGGTTCCAAATGAAGCAGTTCTTC. Amino acids: CASSNSGFQMKQFF.

The chain carries TRBV14 and TRBJ1-2; no clear D gene. This CDR3 spans 14 amino acids. V was clipped by 1 base and J by 7 bases, with 13 bases between them. Germline V gives CDR1 SGHDN, CDR2 FVKESK. CDR3 nucleotide sequence: TGTGCCAGCAGCCAAGTACCCCGACGGGGTGGCTACACCTTC. Amino acid sequence: CASSQVPRRGGYTF.

Only a few counts were recorded for this clone. The chain is built from TRBV27 and TRBJ2-3, with 10 bases identical to TRBD2. This CDR3 spans 15 amino acids. V shed 6 bases and J 4 bases; nucleotides not matched to a gene: 7. The V gene's germline CDR1 is MNHEY and CDR2 SMNVEV (reference sequence). CDR3: CASRSAGGPPDTQYF. CDR3 in DNA: TGTGCCAGCAGATCAGCGGGGGGGCCCCCAGATACGCAGTATTTT.

The V call is TRBV18, the J call TRBJ2-1; TRBD2 agrees at 7 bases. The CDR3 contains 15 residues. Trimming took 8 bases from V and 5 from J; bases not matched to a gene: 12. Germline CDR1 is KGHSH and CDR2 is LQKENI. CDR3 coding DNA: TGTGCCAGCAAAGTACCTAGCGGTGGGGACAATGAGCAGTTCTTC. Its protein product is CASKVPSGGDNEQFF.

This chain connects TRBV5-1 to TRBJ2-2; the D gene is possibly TRBD2 (5 bases). The CDR3 totals 15 residues. The V end was cut by 0 bases, the J end by 5 bases, with 11 bases between. Germline loops: CDR1 SGHRS, CDR2 YFSETQ. The CDR3 nucleotides are TGCGCCAGCAGCTTGGCGGGCAGGAGGACCGGGGAGCTGTTTTTT. It translates to CASSLAGRRTGELFF.

This clone was observed a handful of times. V usage is TRBV29-1 and J usage is TRBJ2-4; 8 nucleotides align to TRBD2. CDR3 length: 16 amino acids. Trimming cost V 8 bases and J 1 base; bases outside gene matches: 13. The germline V gene has CDR1 SQVTM and CDR2 ANQGSEA. CDR3 DNA sequence: TGCAGCCCCCCGGGGGGGGGCAGGTGGGCCAAAAACATTCAGTACTTC. Its translation: CSPPGGGRWAKNIQYF.

This clone was picked up a small number of times. V gene TRBV15 combines with J gene TRBJ1-5; maybe TRBD1 (6 bases). Germline CDR1 reads LNHNV; CDR2 reads YYDKDF (reference sequence). This CDR3 is built from 16 residues. Trimming stripped 1 base from V and 5 bases from J, with 15 bases between. The CDR3 loop is CATSRVQGMLDQPQHF. The CDR3 nucleotides are TGTGCCACCAGCAGAGTACAGGGAATGTTAGATCAGCCCCAGCATTTT.

V usage is TRBV28 and J usage is TRBJ1-5, with TRBD1 as a possible D gene (5 bases). The CDR3 runs 16 residues. Germline V gene lookup returns CDR1 MDHEN and CDR2 SYDVKM. V was pared by 7 bases and J by 8 bases, with 24 bases between. The CDR3 reads CASNSLQGEPKEPQHF. CDR3 nucleotides: TGTGCCAGCAACTCACTCCAGGGTGAGCCTAAGGAGCCCCAGCATTTT.

The rearrangement links TRBV6-6 to TRBJ2-7; D gene unclear. The germline CDR1 and CDR2 sequences are MNHNY and SVGAGI (reference sequence). V was clipped by 7 bases and J by 6 bases, with 19 bases between them. This CDR3 is 14 amino acids long. This chain's CDR3 is CASTSFSYSVEQYF. The CDR3 DNA reads as TGTGCCAGCACTTCCTTCTCATATTCGGTCGAGCAGTACTTC.